This TCR beta chain comes out of a study of blood T cell repertoires in COVID-19. Study-wide context: There were acute and convalescent COVID-19 samples, and they came from the United States, Italy and Spain.

CDR1 and CDR2 from the germline V gene are KGHSH and LQKENI. The CDR3 runs 14 residues. With V trimmed by 3 bases and J by 10 bases, 10 bases remained unmatched. Clones were read by immunoSEQ multiplex PCR, and TCRdb kept only the in-frame ones, dropping some. The sample lists around 100,000 clones; roughly 85% were seen once. The sequencing sample was made of peripheral blood. The sequence was obtained from a woman in her 70s with acute or convalescent COVID-19. The rearrangement joins TRBV18 to TRBJ2-7; 9 nucleotides match TRBD1. Here the CDR3 DNA reads TGTGCCAGCTCACCCCGGGACAGGGATTCCCATCAGTACTTC. It codes for CASSPRDRDSHQYF.